This is a list of T cell receptor beta chains from one sample in a study of long-term antiretroviral therapy in people with HIV. The protocol was immunoSEQ multiplex PCR, while the TCRdb copy is restricted to in-frame clones and leaves out a portion. The table includes 35,000 to 45,000 clones, about 80% detected once. The sequences come from unsorted PBMCs, collected 3.4 years after starting antiretroviral therapy. The receptors were sampled from a man younger than 45 with HIV. CDR3s include the opening cysteine and the closing phenylalanine or tryptophan. A D gene is named only where the DNA matches it firmly. The listing skips clone size in some rows; elsewhere it reads once, few, many or a size class.

J gene	D gene	V gene	clone size	CDR3 DNA	CDR3 protein
TRBJ2-4	TRBD1	TRBV11-2	.	TGTGCCAGCAGCTTACATACAGGGGGCGAAGCCAAAAACATTCAGTACTTC	CASSLHTGGEAKNIQYF
TRBJ1-2	.	TRBV28	.	TGTGCCAGCAATCGATTCTATGGCTACACCTTC	CASNRFYGYTF
TRBJ2-7	.	TRBV5-1	.	TGCGCCAGCAGCGCCGGGACGGGCTACGAGCAGTACTTC	CASSAGTGYEQYF
TRBJ1-2	.	TRBV5-6	.	TGTGCCAGCAGCCCGAACACGGGCTATGGCTACACCTTC	CASSPNTGYGYTF
TRBJ2-4	.	TRBV4-1	.	TGCGCCAGCAGCCAAGACAATGGAGGGTGGGGAGCCAAAAACATTCAGTACTTC	CASSQDNGGWGAKNIQYF
TRBJ1-1	.	TRBV4-3	.	TGCGCCAGCAGCCAAGACGTCGGCACTGAAGCTTTCTTT	CASSQDVGTEAFF
TRBJ2-7	.	TRBV27	medium-sized	TGTGCCAGCAGTCCTTACCCTATGGGTGACGAGCAGTACTTC	CASSPYPMGDEQYF
TRBJ2-7	.	TRBV1	.	TGCACCAGCAGCCACCCCGAAACCGACGAGCAGTACTTC	CTSSHPETDEQYF
TRBJ1-5	.	TRBV25-1	.	TGTGCCAGCAGTCCTGAGGGTCTATTTAATCAGCCCCAGCATTTT	CASSPEGLFNQPQHF
TRBJ2-7	.	TRBV5-1	.	TGCGCCAGCAGTTCAGGGGCTGGGTCCTACGAGCAGTACTTC	CASSSGAGSYEQYF
TRBJ2-4	.	TRBV7-9	.	TGTGCCAGCAGCTTAGAGGGACACCGACAGTACTTC	CASSLEGHRQYF
TRBJ2-1	.	TRBV9	.	TGTGCCAGCAGCGTATCGGCTGGGAATGAGCAGTTCTTC	CASSVSAGNEQFF
TRBJ2-7	TRBD2	TRBV27	.	TGTGCCAGCAGTCCCGGGACTAGCTCCTACGAGCAGTACTTC	CASSPGTSSYEQYF